These 25 T cell receptor beta chains came from one sample sequenced in a study of T cell responses to AZD1222 COVID-19 vaccine. Only in-frame clones appear in the TCRdb table, and some are missing; sequencing was by immunoSEQ multiplex PCR. The sample holds 75,000 to 95,000 clones, about 92% seen once. The source material was peripheral blood, sampled on day 0 of MenACWY control vaccination. The source is an adult in good health.

The chain uses TRBV2 and TRBJ2-1; TRBD2 matches 7 bases. Trimming removed 10 bases from V and 8 bases from J; junction bases left unmatched: 11. The CDR3 runs 13 residues. Germline V gives CDR1 SNHLY, CDR2 FYNNEI. CDR3 bases: TGTGCCACCCGGGGGGAATTCTTCGATGAGCAGTTCTTC. Protein: CATRGEFFDEQFF.

The chain has TRBV11-1 and TRBJ1-1; no reliable D call. The CDR3 runs to 12 residues. The V and J ends lost 2 bases and 0 bases respectively, with 1 base between them. The germline gives CDR1 SGHAT, CDR2 FQDESV (reference sequence). The CDR3 spells CASSLMNTEAFF. CDR3 bases: TGTGCCAGCAGCTTAATGAACACTGAAGCTTTCTTT.

The chain joins TRBV2 to TRBJ2-2, with D possibly being TRBD1 or TRBD2 (5 bases each). CDR3 length equals 13 residues. Trimming removed 10 bases at V and 5 bases at J, with 14 bases between. CDR1 is SNHLY and CDR2 is FYNNEI in the germline V gene. DNA of the CDR3: TGTGCCACAAAGTTGGGGGAAACCGGGGAGCTGTTTTTT. This translates into CATKLGETGELFF.

V and J are TRBV30 and TRBJ1-6; 8 bases match TRBD1. Germline CDR1 is GTSNPN and CDR2 is SVGIG (reference sequence). V shed 3 bases, J shed 7 bases, and the junction held 5 bases outside the gene matches. CDR3 length: 14 residues. As DNA, the CDR3 is TGTGCCTGGAGGGGGACAGGCGAGAATTCACCCCTCCACTTT. Translated, it gives CAWRGTGENSPLHF.

The genes are TRBV18 and TRBJ2-1, with 8 bases that match TRBD1. This CDR3 comprises 16 residues. Germline V gene data show CDR1 as KGHSH and CDR2 as LQKENI. The V and J ends lost 6 bases and 8 bases, in that order; junction bases with no gene match: 15. The CDR3 loop reads CASSPTAQGARDEQFF. In DNA form, the CDR3 reads TGTGCCAGCTCCCCAACCGCCCAGGGGGCTAGGGATGAGCAGTTCTTC.

This chain uses TRBV28 with TRBJ2-3, with D possibly being TRBD1 (5 bases). This CDR3 region has 13 residues. In germline, CDR1 is MDHEN, CDR2 SYDVKM. The ends were cut back, 5 bases at V and 7 bases at J, with 13 bases in the middle. Here the CDR3 reads CASSAPHRNTQYF. As DNA, the CDR3 is TGTGCCAGCAGTGCGCCCCACAGGAATACGCAGTATTTT.

This clone has a handful of counts. This rearrangement joins TRBV7-9 to TRBJ2-2; no firm D call. Germline loops: CDR1 SEHNR, CDR2 FQNEAQ (reference sequence). This CDR3 spans 16 amino acids. With 5 bases removed from V and 6 bases from J, the gap between germline ends came to 19 bases. CDR3 nucleotide sequence: TGTGCCAGCAGCGCATCCGGGCCAACCGTTCCCGGGGAGCTGTTTTTT. Its protein product is CASSASGPTVPGELFF. The complete variable domain, with remaining parts taken from reference TRBV7-9 and TRBJ2-2, reads DTGVSQNPRHKITKRGQNVTFRCDPISEHNRLYWYRQTLGQGPEFLTYFQNEAQLEKSRLLSDRFSAERPKGSFSTLEIQRTEQGDSAMYLCASSASGPTVPGELFFGEGSRLTVL.

The rearrangement uses TRBV6-5 and TRBJ1-4; D is uncertain. This CDR3 spans 13 amino acids. Germline V CDR1 and CDR2: MNHEY, SVGAGI. Trimming shortened V by 3 bases and J by 4 bases, and 6 bases separated the two germline ends. The CDR3 here is CASSYGDNEKLFF. DNA of the CDR3: TGTGCCAGCAGTTATGGGGATAATGAAAAACTGTTTTTT.

The rearrangement links TRBV7-3 to TRBJ2-7; either TRBD1 or TRBD2 may supply D (5 bases each). Germline lookup yields CDR1 SGHTA and CDR2 FQGTGA. The V and J ends lost 5 bases and 2 bases respectively, with 37 bases between them. CDR3 length equals 22 residues. CDR3 region: CASSRAWGNRDRPVRGPYEQYF. Here the CDR3 DNA reads TGTGCCAGCAGCCGCGCTTGGGGAAACCGGGACCGTCCTGTCCGGGGTCCCTACGAGCAGTACTTC.

As DNA, the CDR3 is TGTGCCAGCAGCCAAGCCGCCCGAGTCGACAGGTTCTATGGCTACACCTTC. Translating it yields CASSQAARVDRFYGYTF. The chain couples TRBV14 to TRBJ1-2; possibly TRBD1 for D (6 bases). CDR1 SGHDN and CDR2 FVKESK come from the germline V gene. There are 17 residues in the CDR3. Trimming cost V 1 base and J 4 bases, with 19 bases left between them. Based on the CDR3 plus reference TRBV14 and TRBJ1-2, the full variable domain is EAGVTQFPSHSVIEKGQTVTLRCDPISGHDNLYWYRRVMGKEIKFLLHFVKESKQDESGMPNNRFLAERTGGTYSTLKVQPAELEDSGVYFCASSQAARVDRFYGYTFGSGTRLTVV.

The V and J genes are TRBV6-5 and TRBJ1-1, with D possibly being TRBD1 (5 bases). CDR1 and CDR2 (germline): MNHEY, SVGAGI. This CDR3 region has 13 residues. V was pared by 6 bases and J by 7 bases, with 15 bases between. CDR3 sequence (DNA): TGTGCCAGCAGCCCCCTGGACGGGGGTGAAGCTTTCTTT. This codes for CASSPLDGGEAFF.

The rearrangement uses TRBV11-3 and TRBJ2-3, with 11 nucleotides matching TRBD2. Trimming removed 5 bases from V and 3 bases from J; junction bases left unmatched: 4. The CDR3 sequence is 15 residues long. Looked up from germline, CDR1 is SGHNT and CDR2 is YENEEA. CDR3 residues: CASSRTSGYTDTQYF. CDR3 sequence (DNA): TGTGCCAGCAGCCGGACTAGCGGGTATACAGATACGCAGTATTTT.

The V gene is TRBV25-1, the J gene TRBJ2-2; 9 bases line up with TRBD1. Germline V gives CDR1 MGHDK, CDR2 SYGVNS. V shed 5 bases and J 4 bases; nucleotides not matched to a gene: 5. This CDR3 spans 15 amino acids. The CDR3 loop reads CASSRTGDFTGELFF. The CDR3 DNA sequence: TGTGCCAGCAGTCGGACAGGGGATTTCACCGGGGAGCTGTTTTTT. Drawing the rest from reference TRBV25-1 and TRBJ2-2, the complete variable domain is EADIYQTPRYLVIGTGKKITLECSQTMGHDKMYWYQQDPGMELHLIHYSYGVNSTEKGDLSSESTVSRIRTEHFPLTLESARPSHTSQYLCASSRTGDFTGELFFGEGSRLTVL.

The chain is built from TRBV6-2 or TRBV6-3 and TRBJ1-1; tentatively, D is TRBD1 (5 bases). This CDR3 spans 14 amino acids. Deletions cut 1 base from V and 7 bases from J, with 13 bases between. Germline CDR1 MNHEY, CDR2 SVGEGT. In DNA form, the CDR3 reads TGTGCCAGCAGTTACTGGGGCGACAGAATTGAAGCTTTCTTT. This gives the protein CASSYWGDRIEAFF.

This sequence joins TRBV5-8 and TRBJ1-4; 8 bases line up with TRBD1. CDR3 length: 15 residues. CDR1 is SGHTS and CDR2 is YDEGEE in the germline V gene. V shed 6 bases and J 4 bases; nucleotides not matched to a gene: 8. The CDR3 spells CASNPQGVGNEKLFF. CDR3 nucleotides: TGTGCCAGCAACCCACAGGGGGTTGGTAATGAAAAACTGTTTTTT.

V gene TRBV4-3 combines with J gene TRBJ1-4, with a tentative D call TRBD1 (5 bases). The CDR3 covers 16 residues. Germline CDR1 reads LGHNA; CDR2 reads YSLEER. Between the trimmed V and J ends, which lost 1 base and 3 bases, there was a span of 12 bases. The CDR3 is CASSQGGRGANEKLFF. CDR3 DNA: TGCGCCAGCAGCCAAGGGGGTCGAGGGGCTAATGAAAAACTGTTTTTT.

V and J are TRBV2 and TRBJ1-4; the match to TRBD1 covers 8 bases. The CDR3 covers 15 residues. Losses at the gene ends were 8 bases for V and 1 base for J; bases not matched to a gene: 6. The germline gives CDR1 SNHLY, CDR2 FYNNEI. The CDR3 DNA reads as TGTGCCAGCCTGGGACAGGTGGTAACTAATGAAAAACTGTTTTTT. This encodes CASLGQVVTNEKLFF.

This chain links TRBV5-1 with TRBJ2-1; the D is unclear. Germline loops: CDR1 SGHRS, CDR2 YFSETQ. V was trimmed by 0 bases and J by 9 bases, leaving 16 bases between them. This CDR3 has 15 amino acids. The CDR3 loop is CASSLEGPSNGEQFF. DNA of the CDR3: TGCGCCAGCAGCTTGGAGGGTCCCTCAAATGGTGAGCAGTTCTTC.

The rearrangement joins TRBV6-5 to TRBJ1-1; D is undetermined. Trimming took off 6 bases at V and 1 base at J, with 12 bases between the two ends. Germline-derived CDR1 and CDR2 are MNHEY and SVGAGI. The CDR3 covers 14 residues. CDR3 nucleotides: TGTGCCAGCAGCCCCTCGGGAAGGAACACTGAAGCTTTCTTT. This translates into CASSPSGRNTEAFF.

This clone appeared once. This chain connects TRBV7-2 to TRBJ2-7; TRBD1 matches at 7 bases. The ends lost 6 bases at V and 7 bases at J; junction bases unmatched: 9. Germline CDR1 reads SGHTA; CDR2 reads FQGNSA. This CDR3 comprises 13 residues. CDR3 sequence reads: CASRRTGDTEQYF. In DNA form, the CDR3 reads TGTGCCAGCAGAAGGACAGGTGATACGGAGCAGTACTTC.

DNA for the CDR3: TGTGCCAGCAGCCTAGATCTCTCTGGGGCCAACGTCCTGACTTTC. Amino acid sequence: CASSLDLSGANVLTF. The chain recombines TRBV9 with TRBJ2-6; D gene unclear. The V end lost 4 bases, the J end lost 0 bases, and 8 bases lay between the germline ends. The CDR3 runs to 15 residues. Germline V gene lookup returns CDR1 SGDLS and CDR2 YYNGEE.

This clone has a single count. V gene TRBV7-2 combines with J gene TRBJ2-3; 7 nucleotides match TRBD2. The CDR3 spans 14 residues. The germline gives CDR1 SGHTA, CDR2 FQGNSA. With 3 bases clipped from V and 2 bases from J, the junction kept 2 bases outside the gene matches. The CDR3 region is CASSLGLFTDTQYF. CDR3 bases: TGTGCCAGCAGCTTGGGACTATTCACAGATACGCAGTATTTT.

This clone was counted a single time. The chain joins TRBV7-3 to TRBJ2-3; D remains ambiguous. CDR3 length equals 14 residues. Deletions cut 5 bases from V and 0 bases from J, with 9 bases between. Per the germline V gene, CDR1 is SGHTA and CDR2 is FQGTGA. The CDR3 nucleotides are TGTGCCAGCAGCCGGAGTCACAGCACAGATACGCAGTATTTT. Its protein product is CASSRSHSTDTQYF.

This clone was picked up one time. The V call is TRBV11-2, the J call TRBJ2-5; 7 nucleotides agree with TRBD1. V trimming: 1 base; J trimming: 7 bases; junction bases outside the gene matches: 18. Germline lookup yields CDR1 SGHAT and CDR2 FQNNGV. This CDR3 is built from 18 residues. For the CDR3, the DNA is TGTGCCAGCAGCTTAGTGGTCAGCAACAGGGGTTCTGTGGGGACCCAGTACTTC. It translates to CASSLVVSNRGSVGTQYF.

V is TRBV28 and J is TRBJ1-5, with D unclear. The CDR3 length is 12 residues. Germline V CDR1 and CDR2: MDHEN, SYDVKM. V shed 6 bases and J shed 9 bases, with 12 bases lying between them. CDR3 nucleotides: TGTGCCAGCAGCCCTAGGACTTCGCCCCAGCATTTT. Encoded protein: CASSPRTSPQHF.